These 19 T cell receptor beta chains were sequenced from one sample in a study of cytomegalovirus exposure and HLA in healthy donors. Sequencing was performed with immunoSEQ multiplex PCR; in TCRdb, only in-frame clones are kept and a portion is missing. The profile shows some 340,000 clones, about 90% of them singletons. Sequencing was performed on PBMCs. Source of these receptors: a woman aged 25 to 45 in good health and CMV-seropositive.

This clone showed up just once. The chain recombines TRBV7-3 with TRBJ2-3; D unclear. Germline CDR1 and CDR2: SGHTA and FQGTGA. The length of the CDR3 is 14 residues. V was pared by 6 bases and J by 2 bases, with 12 bases between. The CDR3 loop is CASSPTAATDTQYF. As DNA, the CDR3 is TGTGCCAGCAGTCCCACGGCCGCCACAGATACGCAGTATTTT.

J is TRBJ1-1 and V is TRBV7-7; the D gene is possibly TRBD1 (5 bases). V lost 0 bases to trimming and J lost 8 bases, with 13 bases between them. The CDR3 is made up of 14 amino acids. The V gene's germline CDR1 is SSHAT and CDR2 FNYEAQ (reference sequence). The CDR3, as DNA: TGTGCCAGCAGCTTAGCCCCCGGGGCCCCAGAAGCTTTCTTT. Encoded protein: CASSLAPGAPEAFF.

The chain employs TRBV7-9 and TRBJ2-1; 9 bases are shared with TRBD2. Losses at the gene ends were 7 bases for V and 6 bases for J; bases not matched to a gene: 4. Germline V gives CDR1 SEHNR, CDR2 FQNEAQ (reference sequence). CDR3 size: 13 residues. The chain's CDR3 is CASIAGGPNEQFF. CDR3 nucleotides: TGTGCCAGCATCGCGGGAGGGCCCAATGAGCAGTTCTTC.

This rearrangement joins TRBV29-1 to TRBJ2-1; no firm D call. Trimming took off 4 bases at V and 0 bases at J, with 10 bases between the two ends. Germline loops: CDR1 SQVTM, CDR2 ANQGSEA. CDR3 length: 14 amino acids. In DNA, the CDR3 is TGCAGCGTTGTCAGTCTGAGCTCCTACAATGAGCAGTTCTTC. Translating it yields CSVVSLSSYNEQFF.

The DNA for the CDR3 is TGTGCCAGCAGTCCAGACAGGAGGGGGGCTAGGGACATTCAGTACTTC. It encodes CASSPDRRGARDIQYF. The gene calls are TRBV27 and TRBJ2-4; either TRBD1 or TRBD2 may fit D (6 bases each). V lost 5 bases and J lost 8, with 22 bases in between. Germline loops: CDR1 MNHEY, CDR2 SMNVEV (reference sequence). CDR3 length: 16 amino acids.

This chain links TRBV4-3 with TRBJ1-6; 11 positions agree with TRBD1. Unmatched junction bases numbered 7, after V lost 0 bases and J lost 9 bases. CDR3 size: 17 residues. CDR1 and CDR2 from the germline V gene are LGHNA and YSLEER. The CDR3: CASSQEKGGQGGSPLHF. CDR3 DNA sequence: TGCGCCAGCAGCCAAGAAAAGGGGGGACAGGGGGGTTCACCCCTCCACTTT.

V usage is TRBV28 and J usage is TRBJ2-7; possibly TRBD1 for D (5 bases). The CDR3 is made up of 14 amino acids. Looked up from germline, CDR1 is MDHEN and CDR2 is SYDVKM. Trimming removed 7 bases from V and 0 bases from J, with 13 bases in between. The chain's CDR3 is CASIQADSSYEQYF. In DNA, the CDR3 is TGTGCCAGCATCCAGGCCGACAGCTCCTACGAGCAGTACTTC. Full variable domain (remainder filled in from reference TRBV28 and TRBJ2-7): DVKVTQSSRYLVKRTGEKVFLECVQDMDHENMFWYRQDPGLGLRLIYFSYDVKMKEKGDIPEGYSVSREKKERFSLILESASTNQTSMYLCASIQADSSYEQYFGPGTRLTVT.

The chain joins TRBV27 to TRBJ2-7, with TRBD1 identical over 8 bases. Germline CDR1 is MNHEY and CDR2 is SMNVEV (reference sequence). The trim removed 8 bases at V and 3 bases at J, leaving 9 bases unmatched. The CDR3 runs to 14 residues. DNA for the CDR3: TGTGCCAGCTCCGGGACAGGAAAATACTACGAGCAGTACTTC. Translation gives CASSGTGKYYEQYF.

As DNA, the CDR3 is TGTGCCAGCTCGGCAGGTGGCACTGAAGCTTTCTTT. Translation: CASSAGGTEAFF. This sequence joins TRBV18 and TRBJ1-1; D unresolved. Germline CDR1 and CDR2: KGHSH and LQKENI. CDR3 length: 12 residues. V gave up 6 bases and J gave up 4 bases, with 9 bases separating them.

J is TRBJ2-1 and V is TRBV30, with 8 nucleotides matching TRBD2. Per germline, CDR1 GTSNPN and CDR2 SVGIG (reference sequence). Germline trimming cut 4 bases from V and 4 bases from J; bases unmatched to any gene: 3. This CDR3 has 13 amino acids. CDR3 in DNA: TGTGCCTGGAATCTAGCGGGTTACAATGAGCAGTTCTTC. Amino acid sequence: CAWNLAGYNEQFF. The variable domain in full, completed from reference TRBV30 and TRBJ2-1, reads SQTIHQWPATLVQPVGSPLSLECTVEGTSNPNLYWYRQAAGRGLQLLFYSVGIGQISSEVPQNLSASRPQDRQFILSSKKLLLSDSGFYLCAWNLAGYNEQFFGPGTRLTVL.

This clone appeared once. The chain uses TRBV29-1 and TRBJ2-2; maybe TRBD1 (5 bases). Germline V gene lookup returns CDR1 SQVTM and CDR2 ANQGSEA. The CDR3 is 13 residues long. Trimming took 4 bases from V and 6 from J, leaving 12 bases between them. The CDR3 coding sequence is TGCAGCGTTGTTCTCATCAGGGCCGGGGAGCTGTTTTTT. It codes for CSVVLIRAGELFF.

This rearrangement joins TRBV5-1 to TRBJ2-3; maybe TRBD2 (7 bases). The germline CDR1 and CDR2 sequences are SGHRS and YFSETQ. Trimming removed 6 bases at V and 2 bases at J, with 16 bases between. The CDR3 is 15 amino acids. The chain's CDR3 is CASKGGTGATDTQYF. In DNA, the CDR3 is TGCGCCAGCAAGGGGGGGACTGGGGCCACAGATACGCAGTATTTT.

The chain combines TRBV7-9 with TRBJ2-7; TRBD1 matches 9 bases. CDR3 length: 14 residues. Trimming removed 5 bases from V and 7 bases from J; junction bases left unmatched: 9. Germline V gene lookup returns CDR1 SEHNR and CDR2 FQNEAQ (reference sequence). This CDR3 reads CASSHPDRGYEQYF. The CDR3 DNA reads TGTGCCAGCAGCCACCCGGACAGGGGCTATGAGCAGTACTTC.

The chain has TRBV6-6 and TRBJ2-7; 9 positions match TRBD1. Germline CDR1 MNHNY, CDR2 SVGAGI (reference sequence). The J segment lost 0 bases and the V segment lost 5 bases, leaving 8 bases of the junction unmatched. CDR3 size: 16 residues. CDR3 bases: TGTGCCAGCAGTCCCTCCGGGACAGGGTACTCCTACGAGCAGTACTTC. Its translation: CASSPSGTGYSYEQYF.

This chain uses TRBV29-1 with TRBJ1-1; D is ambiguous. Germline V gene sequence: CDR1 SQVTM, CDR2 ANQGSEA. Trimming shortened V by 6 bases and J by 1 base, and 12 bases separated the two germline ends. The CDR3 runs to 13 residues. The CDR3 protein is CSVRSEWNTEAFF. CDR3 nucleotide sequence: TGCAGCGTGCGGTCGGAGTGGAACACTGAAGCTTTCTTT.

The chain recombines TRBV28 with TRBJ1-6; weak D call: TRBD1 (5 bases). The germline CDR1 and CDR2 sequences are MDHEN and SYDVKM. V was shortened by 1 base and J by 10 bases, with 11 bases between the two germline ends. There are 14 residues in the CDR3. The CDR3 loop reads CASSLFGAGSPLHF. CDR3 sequence (DNA): TGTGCCAGCAGTTTATTCGGGGCCGGATCACCCCTCCACTTT.

The V gene is TRBV29-1, the J gene TRBJ2-1, with 16 positions matching TRBD2. The CDR3 has 17 amino acids. In germline, CDR1 is SQVTM, CDR2 ANQGSEA. With 6 bases clipped from V and 7 bases from J, the junction kept 12 bases outside the gene matches. CDR3 sequence: CSVLTGLAGGSGNEQFF. CDR3 in DNA: TGCAGCGTCCTAACGGGACTAGCGGGAGGGTCGGGGAATGAGCAGTTCTTC.

This chain joins TRBV7-9 and TRBJ1-5; no definite D call. The CDR3 sequence is 15 residues long. V lost 4 bases and J lost 1, with 11 bases in between. Germline V gene lookup returns CDR1 SEHNR and CDR2 FQNEAQ (reference sequence). In DNA form, the CDR3 reads TGTGCCAGCAGCTCCCCCGGGCCGAGCAATCAGCCCCAGCATTTT. It translates to CASSSPGPSNQPQHF.

This rearrangement joins TRBV4-3 to TRBJ1-1, with a possible D match to TRBD1 (5 bases). CDR1 and CDR2 (germline): LGHNA, YSLEER. V was shortened by 5 bases and J by 1 base, with 8 bases between the two germline ends. This CDR3 comprises 13 residues. Here the CDR3 DNA reads TGCGCCAGCAGCGGGGGGACGAACACTGAAGCTTTCTTT. It yields the protein CASSGGTNTEAFF.